A selection of T cell receptor beta chains follows, all from one sample in a study of Ad26.COV2.S vaccination and SARS-CoV-2 variants. Some clones are missing from TCRdb's copy, which holds only in-frame ones; the method was immunoSEQ multiplex PCR. The profile shows over 350,000 clones, about 85% of them singletons. The material sequenced was peripheral blood, taken in a trial of Ad26.COV2.S vaccine versus placebo. The receptors stem from a person aged 18-65 years who received the Ad26.COV2.S COVID-19 vaccine or a placebo. Both conserved end residues are part of each CDR3. Fields, in order: D gene, J gene, clone size, V gene, CDR3 DNA, CDR3 protein. A D gene is named only where the DNA matches it firmly. For some rows the clone size is stated as once, few or many, or as a class when expanded; others skip it.

D: -
J: TRBJ2-1
size: -
V: TRBV6-2/TRBV6-3
DNA: TGTGCCAGCAGTTACTGGAGCGCATACAATGAGCAGTTCTTC
CDR3: CASSYWSAYNEQFF

D: TRBD2
J: TRBJ2-2
size: -
V: TRBV4-1
DNA: TGCGCCAGCAGCCTCCTCTGGCTGGGGGGGTCCGGGGAGCTGTTTTTT
CDR3: CASSLLWLGGSGELFF

D: TRBD1
J: TRBJ2-7
size: -
V: TRBV19
DNA: TGTGCCAGTAGCCGGGACAGGGTTGGCGAGCAGTACTTC
CDR3: CASSRDRVGEQYF

D: -
J: TRBJ1-1
size: -
V: TRBV7-9
DNA: TGTGCCAGCAAAAAAGACGGGAAAAACACTGAAGCTTTCTTT
CDR3: CASKKDGKNTEAFF

D: -
J: TRBJ1-1
size: once
V: TRBV7-2
DNA: TGTGCCAGCAGCCGGTGGGGGACTGAAGCTTTCTTT
CDR3: CASSRWGTEAFF

D: -
J: TRBJ1-3
size: once
V: TRBV6-5
DNA: TGTGCCAGCAGTTACAGGGTTGGATCTGGAAACACCATATATTTT
CDR3: CASSYRVGSGNTIYF

D: -
J: TRBJ2-7
size: -
V: TRBV12-3/TRBV12-4
DNA: TGTGCCAGCAGTACGACAGGACCCTACGAGCAGTACTTC
CDR3: CASSTTGPYEQYF

D: -
J: TRBJ1-1
size: -
V: TRBV6-2/TRBV6-3
DNA: TGTGCCAGCAGTTTGGAGGGCTCCACTGAAGCTTTCTTT
CDR3: CASSLEGSTEAFF

D: -
J: TRBJ2-4
size: -
V: TRBV2
DNA: TGTGCCAGCAGTGGTCGGGTAATAGCCAAAAACATTCAGTACTTC
CDR3: CASSGRVIAKNIQYF

D: -
J: TRBJ2-2
size: -
V: TRBV12-5
DNA: TGTGCTAGTGGGCTCCCCGGCGGGGAGCTGTTTTTT
CDR3: CASGLPGGELFF

D: -
J: TRBJ1-2
size: -
V: TRBV7-9
DNA: TGTGCCAACCCGCCGGGGGGCGTATCCTATGGCTACACCTTC
CDR3: CANPPGGVSYGYTF

D: -
J: TRBJ1-1
size: few
V: TRBV19
DNA: TGTGCCAGTAGTTACAGCATGAACACTGAAGCTTTCTTT
CDR3: CASSYSMNTEAFF